The T cell receptor (beta chain) under discussion was sequenced for a study of blood T cell repertoires in COVID-19. Background on the study: The United States, Italy and Spain supplied acute and convalescent COVID-19 samples. Nucleic acid was either cDNA or gDNA, and it came from T cells, B-cell-depleted T cells, or PBMCs.

Per the original data handling: How many nucleated cells were present was estimated from reference gene primer amplification. Data came from immunoSEQ multiplex PCR; TCRdb stores just in-frame clones and leaves some out. V, J and clone size are those of that table, while D and trimming were read from the DNA. The sample holds hundreds of thousands of clones; about 90% are singletons and the top ten take about 1.6%. The clonotype originates from a woman in her 40s who had recovered from COVID-19. The sample taken for sequencing was peripheral blood.

CDR3 sequence (DNA): TGTGCCAGCAGCCAAGATGTGGATAGCCTCGGGGAGCTGTTTTTT. Encoded protein: CASSQDVDSLGELFF. The rearrangement joins TRBV14 to TRBJ2-2; D is uncertain. The CDR3 runs to 15 residues. Trimming removed 0 bases from V and 7 bases from J, with 12 bases in between. CDR1 SGHDN and CDR2 FVKESK come from the germline V gene.